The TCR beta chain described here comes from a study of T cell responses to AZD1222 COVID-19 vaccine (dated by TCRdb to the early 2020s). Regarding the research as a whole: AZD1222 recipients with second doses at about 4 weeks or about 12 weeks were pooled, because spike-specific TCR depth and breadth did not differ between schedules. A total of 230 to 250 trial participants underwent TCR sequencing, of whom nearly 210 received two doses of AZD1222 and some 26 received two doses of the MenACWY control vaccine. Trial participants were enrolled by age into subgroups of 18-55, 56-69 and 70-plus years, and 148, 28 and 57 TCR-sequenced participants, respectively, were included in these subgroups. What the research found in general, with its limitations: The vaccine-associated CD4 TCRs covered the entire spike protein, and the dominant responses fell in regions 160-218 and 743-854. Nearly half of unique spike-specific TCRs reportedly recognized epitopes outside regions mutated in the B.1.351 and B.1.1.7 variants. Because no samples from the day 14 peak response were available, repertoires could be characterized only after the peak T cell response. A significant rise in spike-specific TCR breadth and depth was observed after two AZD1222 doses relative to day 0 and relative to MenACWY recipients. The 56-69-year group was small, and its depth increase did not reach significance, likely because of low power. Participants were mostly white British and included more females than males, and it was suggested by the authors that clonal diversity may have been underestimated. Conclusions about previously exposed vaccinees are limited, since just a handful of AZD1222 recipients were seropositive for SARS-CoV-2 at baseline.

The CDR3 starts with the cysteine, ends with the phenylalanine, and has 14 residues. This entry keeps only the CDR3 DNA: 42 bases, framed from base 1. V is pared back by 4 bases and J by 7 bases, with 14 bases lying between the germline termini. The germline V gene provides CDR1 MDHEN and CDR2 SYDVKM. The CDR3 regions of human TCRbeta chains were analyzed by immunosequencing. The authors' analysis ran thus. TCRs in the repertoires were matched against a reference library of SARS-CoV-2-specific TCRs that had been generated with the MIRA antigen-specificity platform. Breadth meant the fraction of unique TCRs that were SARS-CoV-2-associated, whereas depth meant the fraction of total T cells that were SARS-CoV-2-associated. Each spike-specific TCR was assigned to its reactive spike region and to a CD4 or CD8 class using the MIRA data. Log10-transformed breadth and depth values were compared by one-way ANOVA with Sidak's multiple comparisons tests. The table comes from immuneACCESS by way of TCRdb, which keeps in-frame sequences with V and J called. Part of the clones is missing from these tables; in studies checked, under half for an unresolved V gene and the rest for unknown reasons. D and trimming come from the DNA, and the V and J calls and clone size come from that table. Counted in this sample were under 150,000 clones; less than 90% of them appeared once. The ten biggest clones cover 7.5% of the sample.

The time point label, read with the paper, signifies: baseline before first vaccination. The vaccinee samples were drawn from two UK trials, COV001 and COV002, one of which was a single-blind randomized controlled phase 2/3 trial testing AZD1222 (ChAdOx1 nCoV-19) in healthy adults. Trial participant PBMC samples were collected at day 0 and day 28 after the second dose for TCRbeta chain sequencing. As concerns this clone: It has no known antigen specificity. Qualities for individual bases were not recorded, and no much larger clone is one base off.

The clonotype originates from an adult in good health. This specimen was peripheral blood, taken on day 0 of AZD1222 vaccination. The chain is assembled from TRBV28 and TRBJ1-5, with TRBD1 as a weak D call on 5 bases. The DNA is TGTGCCAGCAGTTCCTCAGGGAACAGCCAGCCCCAGCATTTT. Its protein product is CASSSSGNSQPQHF.